Each of the 18 T cell receptor beta chains below was sequenced from the same sample in a study of blood T cells in healthy people across ages. Combining a sample-barcoded 5' primer with a J-beta primer mix, a second PCR ran for roughly 7 to 11 cycles. TCRdb analysed the 5' RACE reads with MiXCR anew, one entry per CDR3 protein. Here the sample spans fewer than 1 million distinct CDR3 sequences, under 45% being singletons. The sequenced sample consisted of blood. These receptors were obtained from a man aged 55 to 70 in good health.

The table lists this clonotype with a few counts. The V and J genes are TRBV7-2 and TRBJ1-4; no reliable D call. CDR1 and CDR2 (germline): SGHTA, FQGNSA. CDR3 length: 13 amino acids. V shed 1 base and J shed 7 bases, with 7 bases lying between them. CDR3 sequence: CASSLERSEKLFF. DNA for the CDR3: TGTGCCAGCAGCTTAGAAAGAAGTGAAAAACTGTTTTTT.

The table lists this clonotype with a few counts. The chain uses TRBV4-3 and TRBJ1-2, with 9 bases identical to TRBD1. The CDR3 covers 15 residues. Germline-derived CDR1 and CDR2 are LGHNA and YSLEER. V lost 1 base to trimming and J lost 5 bases; unmatched junction nucleotides: 5. In DNA form, the CDR3 reads TGCGCCAGCAGCCAAGGGGGACAGGGCCCATATGGCTACACCTTC. As protein: CASSQGGQGPYGYTF.

This clonotype has a count of ten or more. The chain combines TRBV4-3 with TRBJ2-7; 8 positions agree with TRBD1. This CDR3 spans 16 amino acids. The ends lost 0 bases at V and 4 bases at J; junction bases unmatched: 8. Germline V CDR1 and CDR2: LGHNA, YSLEER. The CDR3 reads CASSQDRGNRGYEQYF. Here the CDR3 DNA reads TGCGCCAGCAGCCAAGATCGCGGGAACAGGGGGTACGAGCAGTACTTC.

There are a few counts of this clonotype. This chain uses TRBV7-6 with TRBJ2-7, with D perhaps TRBD1 (5 bases). The CDR3 extends over 13 amino acids. V was trimmed by 5 bases and J by 6 bases, leaving 14 bases between them. In germline, CDR1 is SGHVS, CDR2 FNYEAQ. Written as DNA, the CDR3 is TGTGCCAGCAGCAAGTCCAGGGAAGGCGAGCAGTACTTC. Protein product: CASSKSREGEQYF.

The chain recombines TRBV25-1 with TRBJ2-5, with TRBD2 matching over 7 bases. Per the germline V gene, CDR1 is MGHDK and CDR2 is SYGVNS. The junction had 6 bases not matched to a gene; V was cut back by 4 bases and J by 4 bases. This CDR3 is 14 amino acids long. The CDR3 is CASSGSLAPETQYF. The CDR3 bases are TGTGCCAGCAGTGGATCACTAGCGCCAGAGACCCAGTACTTC.

The rearrangement links TRBV4-3 to TRBJ2-1; possibly TRBD1 for D (5 bases). The better agreement between TRBJ2-7 and the DNA end casts doubt on the J call. Germline lookup yields CDR1 LGHNA and CDR2 YSLEER. The CDR3 is 15 residues long. The DNA of the CDR3 is TGCGCCAGCAGCCTAGGGGTGACTTCCTACAATGAGCAGTACTTC. Protein: CASSLGVTSYNEQYF.

V usage is TRBV10-3 and J usage is TRBJ1-6; D not resolved. V lost 3 bases and J lost 0, with 6 bases in between. The germline V gene has CDR1 ENHRY and CDR2 SYGVKD. The CDR3 totals 15 residues. The CDR3 DNA is TGTGCCATCAGTGATGGTGGCTCCTATAATTCACCCCTCCACTTT. It yields the protein CAISDGGSYNSPLHF.

This clonotype was found a few times. This CDR3 reads CASSLLGQGISSGANVLTF. Here the CDR3 DNA reads TGTGCCAGCAGTTTACTCGGACAGGGGATTAGCTCTGGGGCCAACGTCCTGACTTTC. The chain combines TRBV12-3 or TRBV12-4 with TRBJ2-6; 9 nucleotides align to TRBD1. The CDR3 is 19 amino acids. V shed 2 bases, J shed 0 bases, and the junction held 8 bases outside the gene matches.

This clonotype turned up a few times. The chain combines TRBV15 with TRBJ2-3, with 7 bases fitting TRBD2. The CDR3 has 17 residues. Trimming cost V 0 bases and J 2 bases; bases outside gene matches: 8. The germline CDR1 and CDR2 sequences are LNHNV and YYDKDF (reference sequence). CDR3 nucleotide sequence: TGTGCCACCAGCAGAGATGGAGCGGGGAGACCCACAGATACGCAGTATTTT. Its protein is CATSRDGAGRPTDTQYF.

In this sample, this clonotype turned up a few times. The chain carries TRBV20-1 and TRBJ1-5; maybe TRBD1 (5 bases). Germline values: CDR1 DFQATT, CDR2 SNEGSKA (reference sequence). Trimming removed 6 bases from V and 2 bases from J, with 26 bases in between. The CDR3 sequence is 18 residues long. CDR3 protein: CSASQALTGVDGNQPQHF. CDR3 bases: TGCAGTGCCAGTCAGGCTCTAACAGGAGTGGATGGCAATCAGCCCCAGCATTTT.

The chain combines TRBV15 with TRBJ2-1; D gene ambiguous. Trimming left V 0 bases short and J 9 bases short, with 12 bases between. CDR1 is LNHNV, CDR2 YYDKDF, per germline (reference sequence). The CDR3 has 14 amino acids. CDR3 sequence: CATSRDWESGEQFF. CDR3 sequence (DNA): TGTGCCACCAGCAGAGATTGGGAAAGTGGTGAGCAGTTCTTC. Combining the CDR3 with reference TRBV15 and TRBJ2-1 gives the whole variable domain DAMVIQNPRYQVTQFGKPVTLSCSQTLNHNVMYWYQQKSSQAPKLLFHYYDKDFNNEADTPDNFQSRRPNTSFCFLDIRSPGLGDTAMYLCATSRDWESGEQFFGPGTRLTVL.

This clonotype was seen only a few times. The chain links TRBV7-9 to TRBJ1-1; D remains ambiguous. V lost 2 bases and J 4 bases, leaving 11 bases between the germline ends. The CDR3 loop spans 14 amino acids. The germline CDR1 and CDR2 sequences are SEHNR and FQNEAQ (reference sequence). The CDR3 region has the DNA TGTGCCAGCAGCTTATTGATCAGGTTCACTGAAGCTTTCTTT. This codes for CASSLLIRFTEAFF.

The rearrangement links TRBV11-3 to TRBJ2-5; the D gene could be TRBD1 or TRBD2 (5 bases each). In germline, CDR1 is SGHNT, CDR2 YENEEA. Trimming shortened V by 2 bases and J by 5 bases, and 27 bases separated the two germline ends. This CDR3 region has 19 residues. CDR3 DNA sequence: TGTGCCAGCAGCTTACCGGGACGGCGCACATACATTTTCGTTGAGACCCAGTACTTC. It encodes CASSLPGRRTYIFVETQYF.

V and J are TRBV27 and TRBJ2-7, with 8 bases that match TRBD1. This CDR3 spans 14 amino acids. Germline assignment: CDR1 MNHEY and CDR2 SMNVEV (reference sequence). V lost 5 bases to trimming and J lost 3 bases; unmatched junction nucleotides: 6. CDR3 DNA sequence: TGTGCCAGCAGTATGGACAGGGTGGGCTACGAGCAGTACTTC. Its protein product is CASSMDRVGYEQYF.

The rearrangement links TRBV5-1 to TRBJ2-3; TRBD1 aligns across 7 bases. The V gene's germline CDR1 is SGHRS and CDR2 YFSETQ. The CDR3 covers 16 residues. The V and J ends lost 0 bases and 2 bases, in that order; junction bases with no gene match: 6. CDR3 loop: CASSLGDSQYTDTQYF. The CDR3 DNA is TGCGCCAGCAGCTTGGGGGACAGCCAATACACAGATACGCAGTATTTT.

This clonotype was seen a handful of times. This chain links TRBV29-1 with TRBJ2-2, with D possibly matching TRBD1 (5 bases). CDR1 and CDR2 (germline): SQVTM, ANQGSEA. The CDR3 is 14 residues long. V gave up 8 bases and J gave up 6 bases, with 19 bases separating them. The DNA for the CDR3 is TGCAGCCTTCGCGTAGGGGCAGGGTCCGGGGAGCTGTTTTTT. It codes for CSLRVGAGSGELFF.

This clonotype was detected ten times or more. J is TRBJ2-1 and V is TRBV10-3, with 10 bases aligning to TRBD1. The CDR3 has 14 residues. J gave up 5 bases and V 4 bases, and 2 bases lay outside the gene matches. Germline lookup yields CDR1 ENHRY and CDR2 SYGVKD. The CDR3 DNA sequence: TGTGCCATCAGTGGAGGGACAGGGGACAATGAGCAGTTCTTC. It codes for CAISGGTGDNEQFF.

This clonotype has only a few counts. The chain recombines TRBV5-1 with TRBJ2-3; D is perhaps TRBD1 or TRBD2 (5 bases each). The length of the CDR3 is 16 residues. Per the germline V gene, CDR1 is SGHRS and CDR2 is YFSETQ. Trimming removed 3 bases from V and 2 bases from J, with 16 bases in between. CDR3 in amino acids: CASSSSGTAITDTQYF. The CDR3 region has the DNA TGCGCCAGCAGCTCGTCCGGGACCGCAATCACAGATACGCAGTATTTT.